The present TCR beta chain was sequenced within a study of OX40 agonist ivuxolimab in advanced cancers. Study-wide background: An anti-OX40 (CD134) antibody with agonistic activity, ivuxolimab, was administered to patients. The patients received ivuxolimab by intravenous route every 2 weeks at 0.01 to 10 mg/kg. Hepatocellular carcinoma, melanoma, renal cell or head and neck cancer affected the dose-escalation patients.

This clone was detected only a few times. The antigen is not known. CDR1 and CDR2 from the germline V gene are SGHNT and YYREEE (reference sequence). There are 18 residues in the CDR3. The germline V and J ends were trimmed by 4 bases and 4 bases, with 25 bases remaining between them. TCRdb keeps only in-frame clones here, not all; method: immunoSEQ multiplex PCR. The sample has 2,000 to 2,500 clones; 70% to 85% are singletons. Overall study results and limits: Some of the nonresponding patients also showed low levels of normalized T-cell clonal expansion.

The V call is TRBV5-4, the J call TRBJ2-3, with D tentatively TRBD2 (6 bases). The source was CD4+ or CD8+ T cells sorted from blood, collected in a trial of the OX40 agonist ivuxolimab. The receptor comes from an adult with an advanced solid tumor such as melanoma, head and neck, liver or kidney cancer. The CDR3 loop is CASSPWSRGGLFADTQYF. CDR3 coding DNA: TGTGCCAGCAGCCCATGGAGTCGGGGAGGTTTGTTCGCAGATACGCAGTATTTT.